This T cell receptor (beta chain) was obtained from a study of blood T cell repertoires in COVID-19. Study details: Both acute and convalescent COVID-19 samples were obtained from the United States, Italy and Spain. Nucleic acid was either cDNA or gDNA, and it came from T cells, B-cell-depleted T cells, or PBMCs.

Recruited during active infection, patients (from Seattle) were subsequently followed longitudinally. V was trimmed by 1 base and J by 5 bases, leaving 17 bases between them. Per the germline V gene, CDR1 is SQVTM and CDR2 is ANQGSEA. The CDR3 spans 15 residues. As handled by the study authors: How many nucleated cells were present was estimated from reference gene primer amplification. Repertoires were generated with immunoSEQ multiplex PCR, while TCRdb's copy carries only in-frame clones and drops some. V and J calls and clone size are as listed in that table; D and trimming were resolved from the DNA. The sample lists just over 350,000 clones; 86% were seen once.

V usage is TRBV29-1 and J usage is TRBJ1-2, with D perhaps TRBD1 (6 bases). Sequencing input: peripheral blood. This TCR was sampled from a woman in her fifties or sixties with COVID-19, enrolled during active disease. The CDR3 protein is CSVEAFQDSYYGYTF. CDR3 nucleotides: TGCAGCGTTGAAGCATTTCAGGACAGCTATTATGGCTACACCTTC.